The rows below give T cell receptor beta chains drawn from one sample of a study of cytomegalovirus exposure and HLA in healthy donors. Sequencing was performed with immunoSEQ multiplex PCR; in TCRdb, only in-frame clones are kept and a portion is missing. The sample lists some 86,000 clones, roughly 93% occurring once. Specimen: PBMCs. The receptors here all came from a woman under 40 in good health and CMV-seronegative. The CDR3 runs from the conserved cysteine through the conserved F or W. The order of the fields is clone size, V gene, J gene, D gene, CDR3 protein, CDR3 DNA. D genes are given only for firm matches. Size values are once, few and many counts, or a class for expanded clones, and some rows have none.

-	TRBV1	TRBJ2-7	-	CTSSQEKEGGSYEQYF	TGCACCAGCAGCCAAGAGAAAGAGGGAGGGTCCTACGAGCAGTACTTC
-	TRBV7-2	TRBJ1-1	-	CASSLAGGHNSEAFF	TGTGCCAGCAGCTTAGCTGGGGGACATAACAGTGAAGCTTTCTTT
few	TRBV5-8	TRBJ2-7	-	CVSRYNYEQYF	TGTGTGTCCAGGTACAACTACGAGCAGTACTTC
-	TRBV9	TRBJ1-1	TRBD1	CASSERTGVNTEAFF	TGTGCCAGCAGCGAGCGGACAGGGGTGAACACTGAAGCTTTCTTT
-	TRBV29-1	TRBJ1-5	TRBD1	CSVVDTGANQPQHF	TGCAGCGTTGTAGATACAGGGGCCAATCAGCCCCAGCATTTT
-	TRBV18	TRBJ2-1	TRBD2	CASSPLSRTSGSSSYNEQFF	TGTGCCAGCTCACCTTTATCCAGGACTAGCGGGAGCAGTTCCTACAATGAGCAGTTCTTC
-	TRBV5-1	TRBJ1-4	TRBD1	CASSPVKQGGGEKLFF	TGCGCCAGCAGCCCCGTCAAACAGGGGGGAGGTGAAAAACTGTTTTTT
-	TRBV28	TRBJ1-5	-	CASRPKGIKYTNQPQHF	TGTGCCAGCAGACCTAAGGGGATAAAGTATACCAATCAGCCCCAGCATTTT
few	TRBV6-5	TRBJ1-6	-	CASTQVPSNSPLHF	TGTGCCAGCACACAGGTCCCCTCCAATTCACCCCTCCACTTT
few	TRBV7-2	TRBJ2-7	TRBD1	CASSSRQGETYEQYF	TGTGCCAGCAGCTCCCGACAGGGAGAGACCTACGAGCAGTACTTC
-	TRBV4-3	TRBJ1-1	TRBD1	CASSQEPGQGRNEAFF	TGCGCCAGCAGCCAAGAACCGGGACAGGGCCGGAATGAAGCTTTCTTT
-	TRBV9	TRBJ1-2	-	CASGSLERGGYTF	TGTGCCAGCGGGTCCCTCGAACGGGGAGGCTACACCTTC
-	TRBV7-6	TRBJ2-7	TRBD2	CASSTPGLAREQYF	TGTGCCAGCAGCACCCCGGGACTAGCACGCGAGCAGTACTTC
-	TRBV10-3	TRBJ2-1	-	CAISDSGGTSYNEQFF	TGTGCCATCAGTGACTCCGGCGGGACTTCATACAATGAGCAGTTCTTC
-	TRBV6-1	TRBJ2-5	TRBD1	CASSEQGAGETQYF	TGTGCCAGCAGTGAGCAGGGGGCCGGGGAGACCCAGTACTTC
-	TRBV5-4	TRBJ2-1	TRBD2	CASRLAGGPYEQFF	TGTGCCAGCAGGCTAGCGGGAGGGCCGTATGAGCAGTTCTTC
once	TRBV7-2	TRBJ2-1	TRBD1	CASSRDRGNEQFF	TGTGCCAGCAGCCGGGACAGGGGCAATGAGCAGTTCTTC
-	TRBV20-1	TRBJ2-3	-	CSASPSDTQYF	TGCAGTGCTAGCCCGTCGGATACGCAGTATTTT
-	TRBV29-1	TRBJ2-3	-	CSPPADTQYF	TGCAGCCCACCGGCAGATACGCAGTATTTT
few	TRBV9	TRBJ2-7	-	CASSVLQVTLHEQYF	TGTGCCAGCAGCGTGTTACAGGTTACTCTCCACGAGCAGTACTTC
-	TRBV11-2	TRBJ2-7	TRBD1	CASSFSDRVSYEQYF	TGTGCCAGCAGCTTCTCGGACAGGGTATCCTACGAGCAGTACTTC
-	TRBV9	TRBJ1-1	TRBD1	CASSPLVGTGYTEAFF	TGTGCCAGCAGCCCCCTCGTCGGGACAGGGTACACTGAAGCTTTCTTT
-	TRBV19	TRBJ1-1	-	CATRGRGPRSLNTEAFF	TGTGCGACTAGGGGAAGAGGGCCTAGGAGTTTGAACACTGAAGCTTTCTTT
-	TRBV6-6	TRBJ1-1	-	CASSTDTNTEAFF	TGTGCCAGCAGTACGGACACCAACACTGAAGCTTTCTTT
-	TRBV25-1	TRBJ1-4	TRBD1	CASRGTGPEKLFF	TGTGCCAGCAGAGGGACAGGACCCGAAAAACTGTTTTTT
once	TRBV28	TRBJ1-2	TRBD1	CASSFPGTGGTYGYTF	TGTGCCAGCAGTTTTCCCGGGACAGGGGGCACCTATGGCTACACCTTC
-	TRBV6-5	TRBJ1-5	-	CASSGVNEGQPQHF	TGTGCCAGCAGTGGAGTCAATGAGGGTCAGCCCCAGCATTTT
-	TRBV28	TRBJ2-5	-	CASSRSGGDIQESQYF	TGTGCCAGCAGTCGGTCGGGGGGCGATATCCAAGAGTCCCAGTACTTC
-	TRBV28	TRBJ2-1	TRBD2	CASSLGLAGGHNEQFF	TGTGCCAGCAGTTTGGGACTAGCGGGAGGGCACAATGAGCAGTTCTTC
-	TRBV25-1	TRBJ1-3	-	CASSEGPGNTIYF	TGTGCCAGCAGTGAAGGCCCGGGAAACACCATATATTTT
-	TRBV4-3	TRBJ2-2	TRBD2	CASSQEGGTGDTGELFF	TGCGCCAGCAGCCAGGAGGGAGGGACGGGGGACACCGGGGAGCTGTTTTTT
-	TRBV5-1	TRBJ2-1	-	CASSLRLDSSYNEQFF	TGCGCCAGCAGCTTACGACTAGACAGCTCCTACAATGAGCAGTTCTTC
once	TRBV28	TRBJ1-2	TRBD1	CASYVSGTGGRYGYTF	TGTGCCAGCTACGTCTCCGGGACAGGGGGCCGATATGGCTACACCTTC
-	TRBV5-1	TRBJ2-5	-	CASSLVAGPQETQYF	TGCGCCAGCAGCTTGGTGGCAGGTCCTCAAGAGACCCAGTACTTC
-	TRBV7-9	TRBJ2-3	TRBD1	CASSYRGDTQYF	TGTGCCAGCAGCTACAGGGGGGATACGCAGTATTTT
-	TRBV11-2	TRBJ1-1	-	CASSPYTEAFF	TGTGCCAGCAGCCCCTATACTGAAGCTTTCTTT